The next 23 T cell receptor beta chains were all read from a single sample in a study of T cell clonality in common variable immunodeficiency. TCRdb's table, derived via immunoSEQ multiplex PCR, lists solely in-frame clones and lacks some. Recorded here are some 44,000 clones, none singletons. What was sequenced was peripheral blood mononuclear cells. Receptors were obtained from a person aged 18 to 75 in good health.

This clone was counted many times. The sequenced fragment ends 3 residues before the CDR3 boundary, so the rest is inferred from the germline J gene. The gene calls are TRBV29-1 and TRBJ2-3, with 9 bases aligning to TRBD2. V lost 8 bases and J lost 1; bases outside the gene matches: 4. CDR3 length: 13 amino acids. CDR1 and CDR2 from the germline V gene are SQVTM and ANQGSEA. The sequenced CDR3 bases are TGCAGCACTTTAGCGGGGGGCACAGATACG. As protein: CSTLAGGTDT. The CDR3 reads in full as CSTLAGGTDTQYF.

This clone has at least ten counts. Coverage ceases 3 residues before the CDR3 finishes, and the germline J gene fills in the end. The chain couples TRBV20-1 to TRBJ2-5, with 9 bases fitting TRBD2. The CDR3 extends over 15 amino acids. The germline V gene has CDR1 DFQATT and CDR2 SNEGSKA (reference sequence). Losses at the gene ends were 6 bases for V and 2 bases for J; bases not matched to a gene: 10. The CDR3 sequence is CSAPSLLAGQETQYF. The covered CDR3 bases are TGCAGTGCCCCGAGCCTGCTAGCGGGGCAAGAGACC.

This clone has ten or more counts. The read terminates 3 residues ahead of where the CDR3 ends, so the germline J gene completes it. The gene calls are TRBV20-1 and TRBJ1-3; no clear D gene. In germline, CDR1 is DFQATT, CDR2 SNEGSKA (reference sequence). V was pared by 5 bases and J by 9 bases, with 11 bases between. This CDR3 comprises 11 residues. CDR3 region: CSAPPTGTIYF. The CDR3 DNA, read in part, is TGCAGTGCTCCCCCCACCGGCACC.

This clone was seen ten or more times. Read data end 3 residues before the CDR3 end; the end is taken from the germline J gene. The chain links TRBV5-4 to TRBJ1-1; D may be TRBD1 (5 bases). Germline lookup yields CDR1 SGHNT and CDR2 YYREEE (reference sequence). The V end was cut by 4 bases, the J end by 4 bases, with 8 bases between. There are 12 residues in the CDR3. CDR3 sequence reads: CASSDSVTEAFF. The part of the CDR3 DNA that was read is TGTGCCAGCAGCGACAGCGTCACTGAA.

This clone was detected many times. The read ends 3 residues before the CDR3 terminus; that terminus is restored from the germline J gene. The chain links TRBV9 to TRBJ1-2; D not certain. Germline assignment: CDR1 SGDLS and CDR2 YYNGEE. The length of the CDR3 is 10 residues. The DNA read from the CDR3 is TGTGCCAGCAGCGGATCAGTC. It is translated as CASSGSV. The full CDR3 protein is CASSGSVYTF.

Incomplete CDR3 DNA: TGTGCCAGCTCACCGGTTTCTAACACAGATACG. Translated, it gives CASSPVSNTDT. In full, the CDR3 reads CASSPVSNTDTQYF. The chain links TRBV18 to TRBJ2-3, with no clear D. The read ends 3 residues early relative to the CDR3; the germline J gene fills the gap. The CDR3 is 14 amino acids. With 3 bases removed from V and 2 bases from J, the gap between germline ends came to 9 bases. Germline V gives CDR1 KGHSH, CDR2 LQKENI.

A few counts support this clone. The observed sequence ends 3 residues before the CDR3 terminus, with the missing tail filled in from the germline J gene. The V call is TRBV7-2, the J call TRBJ1-2; TRBD1 might be the D (6 bases). The CDR3 consists of 15 residues. The V gene's germline CDR1 is SGHTA and CDR2 FQGNSA. V was clipped by 0 bases and J by 5 bases, with 13 bases between them. CDR3 DNA (partial): TGTGCCAGCAGCTTAGCGAGCAGGGGCGAATATGGC. It translates to CASSLASRGEYG. The whole CDR3 sequence is CASSLASRGEYGYTF.

In its sample, this clone was seen many times. Read sequence stops 3 residues before the CDR3 end, and the germline J gene provides the missing end. The V gene is TRBV20-1, the J gene TRBJ1-6; TRBD1 is a possible D gene (5 bases). The germline V gene has CDR1 DFQATT and CDR2 SNEGSKA (reference sequence). The germline V and J ends were trimmed by 0 bases and 7 bases, with 7 bases remaining between them. The length of the CDR3 is 13 residues. The chain's CDR3 is CSARETVNSPLHF. The covered CDR3 bases are TGCAGTGCTAGAGAGACAGTAAATTCACCC.

This clone was seen repeatedly, ten times or more. The read stops 3 residues short of the end of the CDR3; the missing end is completed from the germline J gene. The chain carries TRBV4-2 and TRBJ2-1, with TRBD2 matching 9 bases. Germline V gives CDR1 LGHNA, CDR2 YNFKEQ. V was clipped by 3 bases and J by 0 bases; unmatched bases: 0. CDR3 length: 15 residues. This chain's CDR3 is CASSQTSGSYNEQFF. The CDR3 bases that were read are TGTGCCAGCAGCCAGACTAGCGGCTCCTACAATGAG.

This clone was detected ten times or more. One junction end does not reproduce the germline sequence, and a read error may be involved. The read finishes 3 residues shy of the CDR3 end, and the germline J gene is used to complete it. The chain uses TRBV4-2 and TRBJ1-3; D gene uncertain. The germline V gene has CDR1 LGHNA and CDR2 YNFKEQ. The CDR3 length is 16 residues. The sequenced CDR3 bases are TGCGCCAGCAGCCAAGATTGGGCGGGTTCTGGAAACACC. Encoded protein: CASSQDWAGSGNT. The full CDR3 sequence reads CASSQDWAGSGNTIYF.

The table lists this clone with many counts. From the germline J gene comes the end of the CDR3, since the read stops 3 residues before it. The J gene is TRBJ1-6, the V gene TRBV30, with no clear D. Trimming cost V 0 bases and J 10 bases, with 4 bases left between them. This CDR3 is built from 11 residues. Germline CDR1 reads GTSNPN; CDR2 reads SVGIG (reference sequence). The CDR3 sequence is CAWSVTSPLHF. The CDR3 DNA, read in part, is TGTGCCTGGAGTGTGACATCACCC.

This clone has a count of ten or more. The read terminates 3 residues ahead of where the CDR3 ends, so the germline J gene completes it. J is TRBJ2-7 and V is TRBV9; TRBD2 agrees at 14 bases. The CDR3 is 15 amino acids. The germline V gene encodes CDR1 SGDLS and CDR2 YYNGEE. V shed 3 bases, J shed 3 bases, and the junction held 2 bases outside the gene matches. Here the CDR3 reads CASSEGLAGDYEQYF. Incomplete CDR3 DNA: TGTGCCAGCAGCGAGGGACTAGCGGGGGACTACGAG. The full variable domain, completed using reference TRBV9 and TRBJ2-7, is DSGVTQTPKHLITATGQRVTLRCSPRSGDLSVYWYQQSLDQGLQFLIQYYNGEERAKGNILERFSAQQFPDLHSELNLSSLELGDSALYFCASSEGLAGDYEQYFGPGTRLTVT.

This clone was observed many times. The read ends 3 residues early relative to the CDR3; the germline J gene fills the gap. This sequence joins TRBV5-4 and TRBJ2-7; D is unclear. Between the trimmed V and J ends, which lost 2 bases and 5 bases, there was a span of 11 bases. Germline values: CDR1 SGHNT, CDR2 YYREEE (reference sequence). This CDR3 comprises 13 residues. The CDR3 reads CASSLSPRDEQYF. CDR3 DNA, as far as it was read: TGTGCCAGCAGCTTATCCCCTCGGGACGAG. Full variable domain (rest looked up from reference TRBV5-4 and TRBJ2-7): ETGVTQSPTHLIKTRGQQVTLRCSSQSGHNTVSWYQQALGQGPQFIFQYYREEENGRGNFPPRFSGLQFPNYSSELNVNALELDDSALYLCASSLSPRDEQYFGPGTRLTVT.

The sample holds many counts of this clone. The read is 3 residues too short to cover the CDR3 end, so that end is filled in from the germline J gene. This rearrangement joins TRBV28 to TRBJ1-2, with a possible D match to TRBD1 (5 bases). Germline CDR1 is MDHEN and CDR2 is SYDVKM. This CDR3 is built from 16 residues. Trimming shortened V by 4 bases and J by 6 bases, and 21 bases separated the two germline ends. CDR3 loop: CASSSPRETSRNGYTF. The sequenced CDR3 bases are TGTGCCAGCAGTTCACCCAGGGAGACAAGTAGGAATGGC.

In its sample, this clone was seen many times. The CDR3 end is not reached by the read, which stops 3 residues before it; the germline J gene fills it in. The chain combines TRBV7-8 with TRBJ2-5, with TRBD1 matching 7 bases. Per germline, CDR1 SGHVS and CDR2 FQNEAQ. After removal of 5 bases from V and 4 bases from J, the junction contained 7 bases not matched to a gene. The CDR3 runs 14 residues. The CDR3 bases that were read are TGTGCCAGCAGCCGCGACAGGGCGGGAGAGACC. Its translation is CASSRDRAGET. The CDR3, in full, reads CASSRDRAGETQYF.

This clone was recorded at least ten times. Read coverage stops 3 residues before the CDR3 terminus; the germline J gene supplies the remainder. The V call is TRBV7-2, the J call TRBJ1-1; 8 nucleotides align to TRBD1. Per the germline V gene, CDR1 is SGHTA and CDR2 is FQGNSA. This CDR3 region has 13 residues. Trimming removed 5 bases from V and 6 bases from J; junction bases left unmatched: 5. CDR3 bases read: TGTGCCAGCAGCCCGACAGGGGTGCCTGAA. Residues: CASSPTGVPE. The whole CDR3 protein reads CASSPTGVPEAFF.

This clone was observed at least ten times. The read comes to an end 3 residues before the CDR3 does, leaving the germline J gene to fill in the end. The chain couples TRBV9 to TRBJ1-6; no clear D gene. The CDR3 is 13 residues long. The germline CDR1 and CDR2 sequences are SGDLS and YYNGEE. Trimming took 1 base from V and 10 from J, leaving 9 bases between them. CDR3 bases read: TGTGCCAGCAGCGTAAACCTTGGCTCACCC. Translating it yields CASSVNLGSP. The CDR3 in full is CASSVNLGSPLHF.

There are many counts of this clone. The DNA ends 3 residues before the CDR3 does, and the rest of the CDR3 is filled in from the germline J gene. V gene TRBV19 combines with J gene TRBJ1-2; D possibly corresponds to TRBD1 (6 bases). Germline V CDR1 and CDR2: LNHDA, SQIVND (reference sequence). The CDR3 consists of 14 residues. V lost 7 bases to trimming and J lost 1 base, with 13 bases between them. CDR3 bases read: TGTGCCAGTACCACTGACAGGTTTAACTATGGC. This translates into CASTTDRFNYG. The full-length CDR3 reads as CASTTDRFNYGYTF.

A word on this clone: The read comes to an end 3 residues before the CDR3 does, leaving the germline J gene to fill in the end. The genes are TRBV5-6 and TRBJ2-5; unclear D gene. V was trimmed by 0 bases and J by 5 bases, leaving 11 bases between them. CDR3 size: 14 residues. Germline V CDR1 and CDR2: SGHDT, YYEEEE. The CDR3 DNA, read in part, is TGTGCCAGCAGCTTGGCCCGACTTGGGGAGACC. Its translation: CASSLARLGET. The entire CDR3 is CASSLARLGETQYF.

This clone was seen at least ten times. The CDR3 DNA, read in part, is TGTGCCAGCAGTCCCGGGGGGGCCGAG. Its translation is CASSPGGAE. The full CDR3 is CASSPGGAEQYF. J is TRBJ2-7 and V is TRBV9; TRBD2 aligns across 8 bases. Coverage ceases 3 residues before the CDR3 finishes, and the germline J gene fills in the end. The CDR3 sequence is 12 residues long. V lost 5 bases, J lost 6 bases, and 4 bases stayed unmatched. Germline CDR1 and CDR2: SGDLS and YYNGEE.

In this sample, this clone turned up many times. Coverage ceases 3 residues before the CDR3 finishes, and the germline J gene fills in the end. The chain combines TRBV5-1 with TRBJ2-7; 10 nucleotides align to TRBD2. Germline CDR1 and CDR2: SGHRS and YFSETQ. The V segment lost 5 bases and the J segment 5 bases; nucleotides outside the gene matches: 7. The CDR3 has 14 amino acids. CDR3 residues: CASSPVAGGHEQYF. The DNA read from the CDR3 is TGCGCCAGCAGTCCGGTAGCGGGGGGCCACGAG. The entire variable domain, with the rest obtained from reference TRBV5-1 and TRBJ2-7, is as follows: KAGVTQTPRYLIKTRGQQVTLSCSPISGHRSVSWYQQTPGQGLQFLFEYFSETQRNKGNFPGRFSGRQFSNSRSEMNVSTLELGDSALYLCASSPVAGGHEQYFGPGTRLTVT.

On this clone itself: One base away lies a much larger clone, so this may be a sequencing read error. The CDR3 end falls 3 residues outside the read, so it is completed with the germline J gene. This chain connects TRBV11-3 to TRBJ2-7; the D gene is possibly TRBD1 (5 bases). The CDR3 runs 14 residues. V was cut by 1 base and J by 1 base, with 8 bases left in between. Per the germline V gene, CDR1 is SGHNT and CDR2 is YENEEA. CDR3 DNA (partial): TGTGCCAGCAGCTTAGTGGCAGGGTCCTACGAG. The encoded protein is CASSLVAGSYE. Given in full, the CDR3 is CASSLVAGSYEQYF.

This clone occurred many times. The read finishes 3 residues shy of the CDR3 end, and the germline J gene is used to complete it. V and J are TRBV20-1 and TRBJ2-7; D is ambiguous. Germline V lookup: CDR1 DFQATT, CDR2 SNEGSKA (reference sequence). Trimming removed 3 bases at V and 2 bases at J, with 8 bases between. The CDR3 is made up of 12 amino acids. CDR3 bases read: TGCAGTGCTAGGGGCCAAACCTACGAG. It codes for CSARGQTYE. In full, the CDR3 reads CSARGQTYEQYF.